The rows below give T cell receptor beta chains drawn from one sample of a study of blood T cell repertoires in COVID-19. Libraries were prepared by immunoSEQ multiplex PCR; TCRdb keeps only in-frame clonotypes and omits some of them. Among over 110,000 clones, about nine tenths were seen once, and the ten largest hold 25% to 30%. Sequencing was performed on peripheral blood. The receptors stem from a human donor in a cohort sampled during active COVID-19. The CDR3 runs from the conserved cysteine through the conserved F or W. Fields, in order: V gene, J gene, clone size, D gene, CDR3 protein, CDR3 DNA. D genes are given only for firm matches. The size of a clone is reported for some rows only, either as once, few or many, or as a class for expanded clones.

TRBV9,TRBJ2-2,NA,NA,CASSPRSTGELFF,TGTGCCAGCAGCCCGCGTAGCACCGGGGAGCTGTTTTTT
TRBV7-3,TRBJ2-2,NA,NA,CASSYGTLNTGELFF,TGTGCCAGCAGCTACGGGACACTAAACACCGGGGAGCTGTTTTTT
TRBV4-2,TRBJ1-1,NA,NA,CASSQDRDTEAFF,TGTGCCAGCAGCCAAGACAGGGACACTGAAGCTTTCTTT
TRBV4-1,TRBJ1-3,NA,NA,CASSQDPVSGNTIYF,TGCGCCAGCAGCCAAGACCCGGTCTCTGGAAACACCATATATTTT
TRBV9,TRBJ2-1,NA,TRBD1,CASSPFPGGTEDSYNEQFF,TGTGCCAGCAGCCCTTTTCCAGGGGGCACTGAGGACTCCTACAATGAGCAGTTCTTC
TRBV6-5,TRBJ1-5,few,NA,CASSFRGESNQPQHF,TGTGCCAGCAGTTTCAGGGGAGAAAGCAATCAGCCCCAGCATTTT
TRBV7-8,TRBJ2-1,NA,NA,CASSPGQLYNEQFF,TGTGCCAGCAGCCCGGGACAACTCTACAATGAGCAGTTCTTC
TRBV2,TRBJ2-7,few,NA,CASKDGAGPYEQYF,TGTGCCAGCAAAGATGGGGCAGGGCCTTACGAGCAGTACTTC
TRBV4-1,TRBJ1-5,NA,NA,CASSREGPISNQPQHF,TGCGCCAGCAGCCGGGAGGGACCGATTAGCAATCAGCCCCAGCATTTT
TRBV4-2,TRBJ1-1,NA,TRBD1,CASSQESGQGDTEAFF,TGTGCCAGCAGCCAAGAATCAGGACAGGGAGACACTGAAGCTTTCTTT
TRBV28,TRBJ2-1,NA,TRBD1,CASSLSRDRQFF,TGTGCCAGCAGTTTATCTCGGGACAGACAGTTCTTC
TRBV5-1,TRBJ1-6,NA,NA,CASSPRQLGNSPLHF,TGCGCCAGCAGCCCTCGACAGCTAGGGAATTCACCCCTCCACTTT
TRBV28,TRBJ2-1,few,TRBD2,CASSVSGGTAYNEQFF,TGTGCCAGCAGTGTATCCGGGGGGACCGCCTACAATGAGCAGTTCTTC
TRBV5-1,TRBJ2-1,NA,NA,CASSLQGEQFF,TGCGCCAGCAGCCTACAGGGTGAGCAGTTCTTC
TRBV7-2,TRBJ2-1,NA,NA,CASSLGAGPIRLNEQFF,TGTGCCAGCAGCTTAGGAGCAGGGCCGATCCGATTAAATGAGCAGTTCTTC
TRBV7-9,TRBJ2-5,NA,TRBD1,CASSPPDRVETQYF,TGTGCCAGCAGCCCACCGGACAGGGTAGAGACCCAGTACTTC
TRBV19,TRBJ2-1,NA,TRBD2,CASSIALAGYNEQFF,TGTGCCAGTAGTATAGCACTAGCGGGGTACAATGAGCAGTTCTTC
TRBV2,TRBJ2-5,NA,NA,CASSAGHGEETQYF,TGTGCCAGCAGTGCGGGACACGGGGAGGAGACCCAGTACTTC
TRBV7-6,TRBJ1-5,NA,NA,CASSPRGGALGPQHF,TGTGCCAGCAGCCCTCGGGGGGGAGCCTTGGGACCCCAGCATTTT
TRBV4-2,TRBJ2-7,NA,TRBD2,CASSQDRSGGYYEQYF,TGTGCCAGCAGCCAAGATAGAAGCGGGGGGTACTACGAGCAGTACTTC
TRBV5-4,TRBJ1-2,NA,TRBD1,CASSSTGGNYGYTF,TGTGCCAGCAGCTCGACAGGGGGTAACTATGGCTACACCTTC
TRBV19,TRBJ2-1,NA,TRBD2,CASSQGTSGLNEQFF,TGTGCCAGTAGTCAAGGGACTAGCGGGCTCAATGAGCAGTTCTTC
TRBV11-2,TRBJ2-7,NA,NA,CASSLQGFYEQYF,TGTGCCAGCAGCTTACAGGGTTTCTACGAGCAGTACTTC
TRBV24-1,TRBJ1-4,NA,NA,CATSAGATNEKLFF,TGTGCCACCAGTGCAGGGGCAACTAATGAAAAACTGTTTTTT